The next 25 T cell receptor beta chains were all read from a single sample in a study of T cell responses to AZD1222 COVID-19 vaccine. Profiling relied on immunoSEQ multiplex PCR, and the TCRdb table lists in-frame clones only, not all of them. The sample carries about 69,000 clones, roughly 83% recorded once. The starting material was peripheral blood, obtained 28 days after the second AZD1222 dose. These receptors originate from an adult who received the AZD1222 COVID-19 vaccine.

V gene TRBV7-3 combines with J gene TRBJ2-3; D is unclear. Trimming cost V 2 bases and J 1 base, with 7 bases left between them. Germline V lookup: CDR1 SGHTA, CDR2 FQGTGA. The CDR3 is made up of 14 amino acids. The CDR3 DNA reads as TGTGCCAGCAGCTTAGTTGGTGGCACAGATACGCAGTATTTT. This translates into CASSLVGGTDTQYF.

The V gene is TRBV6-5, the J gene TRBJ1-3; D is undetermined. Trimming pared 4 bases from V and 3 bases from J, leaving 7 bases between. The germline V gene has CDR1 MNHEY and CDR2 SVGAGI. The CDR3 covers 13 residues. For the CDR3, the DNA is TGTGCCAGCAGTTTCGGGGTTGGAAACACCATATATTTT. It codes for CASSFGVGNTIYF.

V usage is TRBV15 and J usage is TRBJ2-2; D possibly corresponds to TRBD2 (5 bases). CDR3 length equals 16 residues. The V and J ends lost 3 bases and 0 bases respectively, with 11 bases between them. Germline assignment: CDR1 LNHNV and CDR2 YYDKDF (reference sequence). The CDR3 reads CATSRGVPANTGELFF. In nucleotides, the CDR3 is TGTGCCACCAGCAGGGGAGTACCCGCGAACACCGGGGAGCTGTTTTTT. The full variable domain, rest sourced from reference TRBV15 and TRBJ2-2, is DAMVIQNPRYQVTQFGKPVTLSCSQTLNHNVMYWYQQKSSQAPKLLFHYYDKDFNNEADTPDNFQSRRPNTSFCFLDIRSPGLGDTAMYLCATSRGVPANTGELFFGEGSRLTVL.

This chain joins TRBV3-1 (or the pseudogene TRBV3-2) and TRBJ1-1; a weak D match, TRBD1 (6 bases). Germline V CDR1 and CDR2: LGHDT, YNNKEL (reference sequence). CDR3 length: 14 amino acids. V was shortened by 3 bases and J by 4 bases, with 12 bases between the two germline ends. The CDR3 protein is CASSQGGAGTEAFF. CDR3 sequence (DNA): TGTGCCAGCAGCCAGGGGGGCGCGGGCACTGAAGCTTTCTTT.

The chain joins TRBV12-3 or TRBV12-4 to TRBJ2-5; no firm D call. Deletions cut 6 bases from V and 1 base from J, with 9 bases between. This CDR3 comprises 13 residues. The CDR3 here is CASSTTSQETQYF. The DNA for the CDR3 is TGTGCCAGCAGCACTACTTCCCAAGAGACCCAGTACTTC.

This chain uses TRBV24-1 with TRBJ1-2; possibly TRBD1 for D (5 bases). Trimming stripped 2 bases from V and 8 bases from J, with 11 bases between. Looked up from germline, CDR1 is KGHDR and CDR2 is SFDVKD. CDR3 length: 13 amino acids. CDR3 in DNA: TGTGCCACCAGTGATTCGCTCGGGGACGGCTACACCTTC. This sequence encodes CATSDSLGDGYTF.

This clone was seen only a few times. The gene calls are TRBV1 and TRBJ2-7; TRBD2, as called in the table, went unchecked against the DNA. TRBV1 is marked as a pseudogene. The CDR3 has 18 amino acids. The CDR3 sequence: CTSSQGTSGPHRPHEQYF. The CDR3, as DNA: TGCACCAGCAGCCAAGGGACTAGCGGGCCCCACCGCCCCCACGAGCAGTACTTC.

By frequency in the sample, this clone is medium-sized. Distinct nucleotide sequences in the sample also encode this CDR3. This chain joins TRBV11-2 and TRBJ2-7, with D possibly being TRBD2 (6 bases). From germline, CDR1 is SGHAT and CDR2 FQNNGV. The germline V and J ends were trimmed by 3 bases and 0 bases, with 9 bases remaining between them. The CDR3 consists of 14 residues. The CDR3 is CASSLYGSSYEQYF. CDR3 nucleotide sequence: TGTGCCAGCAGCTTGTACGGGAGCTCCTACGAGCAGTACTTC.

J is TRBJ2-7 and V is TRBV5-1; D unclear. Germline CDR1 and CDR2: SGHRS and YFSETQ. The CDR3 has 15 amino acids. V was clipped by 2 bases and J by 0 bases, with 12 bases between them. The DNA for the CDR3 is TGCGCCAGCAGCTTCGTGAGCGTTAGCTCCTACGAGCAGTACTTC. As protein: CASSFVSVSSYEQYF.

The CDR3 here is CASSLGGEKLFF. The DNA of the CDR3 is TGCGCCAGCAGCCTAGGGGGGGAAAAACTGTTTTTT. V is TRBV4-1 and J is TRBJ1-4, with D perhaps TRBD1 (6 bases). Trimming removed 4 bases from V and 8 bases from J, with 8 bases in between. The CDR3 contains 12 residues. Germline loops: CDR1 MGHRA, CDR2 YSYEKL.

J is TRBJ1-1 and V is TRBV19; the match to TRBD1 covers 7 bases. This CDR3 has 15 residues. The V and J ends lost 5 bases and 3 bases, in that order; junction bases with no gene match: 9. The germline V gene has CDR1 LNHDA and CDR2 SQIVND (reference sequence). The CDR3 reads CASSVGQVYYTEAFF. DNA of the CDR3: TGTGCCAGTAGTGTTGGACAGGTTTATTACACTGAAGCTTTCTTT.

The chain couples TRBV7-3 to TRBJ1-1; D gene ambiguous. CDR3 length: 13 residues. Trimming took off 2 bases at V and 1 base at J, with 5 bases between the two ends. CDR1 and CDR2 (germline): SGHTA, FQGTGA. The CDR3 reads CASSLRGNTEAFF. CDR3 DNA sequence: TGTGCCAGCAGCTTACGAGGGAACACTGAAGCTTTCTTT.

The sample holds a few counts of this clone. Here the CDR3 DNA reads TGTGCCAGCAGTGGTGGGGATACCTACGAGCAGTACTTC. This codes for CASSGGDTYEQYF. The rearrangement joins TRBV6-2 or TRBV6-3 to TRBJ2-7, with D hard to call. The V and J ends lost 5 bases and 2 bases respectively, with 10 bases between them. The CDR3 has 13 amino acids. CDR1 and CDR2 from the germline V gene are MNHEY and SVGEGT.

In its sample, this clone was seen many times. This chain uses TRBV27 with TRBJ1-2; D gene uncertain. The CDR3 sequence is 14 residues long. From germline, CDR1 is MNHEY and CDR2 SMNVEV (reference sequence). V lost 2 bases, J lost 1 base, and 8 bases lay in between. CDR3: CASSLKSSNYGYTF. The CDR3 coding sequence is TGTGCCAGCAGTTTAAAATCCAGTAACTATGGCTACACCTTC.

This clone was observed a single time. The chain couples TRBV10-3 to TRBJ1-1; D gene unclear. This CDR3 is 12 amino acids long. Germline lookup yields CDR1 ENHRY and CDR2 SYGVKD. The V gene lost 1 base and the J gene lost 4 bases, with 4 bases spanning the gap. The CDR3: CAISELGTEAFF. The CDR3 bases are TGTGCCATCAGTGAGTTGGGCACTGAAGCTTTCTTT.

This chain joins TRBV2 and TRBJ1-5, with TRBD1 matching 7 bases. This CDR3 region has 14 residues. In germline, CDR1 is SNHLY, CDR2 FYNNEI. The junction had 1 base not matched to a gene; V was cut back by 4 bases and J by 1 base. The DNA for the CDR3 is TGTGCCAGCAGTGGGGGACAGAGCAATCAGCCCCAGCATTTT. Translated: CASSGGQSNQPQHF.

The V and J genes are TRBV11-2 and TRBJ2-5, with 10 nucleotides matching TRBD1. Germline lookup yields CDR1 SGHAT and CDR2 FQNNGV. The J segment lost 9 bases and the V segment lost 6 bases, leaving 7 bases of the junction unmatched. The CDR3 contains 13 residues. The CDR3 region has the DNA TGTGCCAGCAGATCCGGGACAGGGGATCCCCAGTACTTC. Translating gives CASRSGTGDPQYF.

The rearrangement uses TRBV7-9 and TRBJ2-7; 7 positions agree with TRBD2. The CDR3 sequence is 13 residues long. Unmatched junction bases numbered 7, after V lost 5 bases and J lost 6 bases. Germline V lookup: CDR1 SEHNR, CDR2 FQNEAQ (reference sequence). The CDR3 protein is CASSLTSLGEQYF. The CDR3 region has the DNA TGTGCCAGCAGCCTGACTAGCTTGGGCGAGCAGTACTTC.

The J gene is TRBJ2-1, the V gene TRBV25-1, with D possibly matching TRBD2 (7 bases). The CDR3 sequence is 13 residues long. V was clipped by 1 base and J by 9 bases, with 10 bases between them. CDR1 and CDR2 (germline): MGHDK, SYGVNS. CDR3 sequence: CASSEWGGAEQFF. The CDR3 nucleotides read TGTGCCAGCAGTGAATGGGGGGGGGCTGAGCAGTTCTTC.

V is TRBV5-6 and J is TRBJ2-7; 10 nucleotides agree with TRBD2. Germline V gives CDR1 SGHDT, CDR2 YYEEEE. CDR3 length equals 16 residues. J lost 6 bases, V lost 0 bases, and 9 bases had no gene match. The CDR3 nucleotides read TGTGCCAGCAGCTTGGTTGGTGGGCTAGCGGGAGTCGAGCAGTACTTC. Amino acid sequence: CASSLVGGLAGVEQYF.

This clone has just a few counts. J is TRBJ1-1 and V is TRBV5-8; D gene ambiguous. The CDR3 sequence is 13 residues long. The germline gives CDR1 SGHTS, CDR2 YDEGEE. Trimming shortened V by 4 bases and J by 5 bases, and 12 bases separated the two germline ends. CDR3 sequence: CASSRGQGTEAFF. CDR3 bases: TGTGCCAGCAGCCGAGGGCAAGGGACTGAAGCTTTCTTT.

The rearrangement uses TRBV5-6 and TRBJ1-6; D is perhaps TRBD1 (6 bases). Germline V gene data show CDR1 as SGHDT and CDR2 as YYEEEE. The germline V and J ends were trimmed by 5 bases and 7 bases, with 19 bases remaining between them. CDR3 size: 16 residues. CDR3 residues: CASSGGLSYRNSPLHF. DNA for the CDR3: TGTGCCAGCAGTGGGGGCCTATCTTATCGGAATTCACCCCTCCACTTT. Looking up the rest from reference TRBV5-6 and TRBJ1-6 gives the full variable domain: DAGVTQSPTHLIKTRGQQVTLRCSPKSGHDTVSWYQQALGQGPQFIFQYYEEEERQRGNFPDRFSGHQFPNYSSELNVNALLLGDSALYLCASSGGLSYRNSPLHFGNGTRLTVT.

The rearrangement uses TRBV5-1 and TRBJ1-6; TRBD1 matches at 8 bases. V dropped 0 bases and J dropped 10; count of bases not matched to a gene: 9. The germline V gene has CDR1 SGHRS and CDR2 YFSETQ. The CDR3 loop spans 16 amino acids. The CDR3 sequence is CASSLAPQGGDSPLHF. CDR3 nucleotides: TGCGCCAGCAGCTTGGCCCCACAGGGGGGGGACTCACCCCTCCACTTT. Drawing the rest from reference TRBV5-1 and TRBJ1-6, the complete variable domain is KAGVTQTPRYLIKTRGQQVTLSCSPISGHRSVSWYQQTPGQGLQFLFEYFSETQRNKGNFPGRFSGRQFSNSRSEMNVSTLELGDSALYLCASSLAPQGGDSPLHFGNGTRLTVT.

The chain has TRBV19 and TRBJ2-7; D might be TRBD1 (5 bases). Germline V gene lookup returns CDR1 LNHDA and CDR2 SQIVND (reference sequence). The CDR3 runs to 15 residues. V gave up 1 base and J gave up 2 bases, with 12 bases separating them. The CDR3 DNA is TGTGCCAGTAGTATAGGTTGGGGCTCCACCTACGAGCAGTACTTC. This codes for CASSIGWGSTYEQYF.

This chain connects TRBV7-8 to TRBJ2-3; D gene unclear. This CDR3 contains 13 residues. Deletions cut 3 bases from V and 2 bases from J, with 6 bases between. Germline V gene lookup returns CDR1 SGHVS and CDR2 FQNEAQ. CDR3 nucleotides: TGTGCCAGCAGCTTGACCAACACAGATACGCAGTATTTT. Encoded protein: CASSLTNTDTQYF.